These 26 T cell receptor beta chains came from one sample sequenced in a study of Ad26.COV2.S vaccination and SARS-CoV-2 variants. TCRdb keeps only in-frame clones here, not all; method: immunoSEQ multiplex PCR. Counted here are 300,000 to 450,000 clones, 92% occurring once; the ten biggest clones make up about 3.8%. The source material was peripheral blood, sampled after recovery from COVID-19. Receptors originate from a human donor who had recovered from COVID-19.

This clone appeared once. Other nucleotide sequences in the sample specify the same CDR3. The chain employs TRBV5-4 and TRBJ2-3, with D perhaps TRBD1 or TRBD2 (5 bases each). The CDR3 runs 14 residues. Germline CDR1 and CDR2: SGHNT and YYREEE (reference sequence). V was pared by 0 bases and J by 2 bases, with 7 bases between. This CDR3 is CASSLAGLTDTQYF. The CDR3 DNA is TGTGCCAGCAGCTTGGCGGGGCTCACAGATACGCAGTATTTT.

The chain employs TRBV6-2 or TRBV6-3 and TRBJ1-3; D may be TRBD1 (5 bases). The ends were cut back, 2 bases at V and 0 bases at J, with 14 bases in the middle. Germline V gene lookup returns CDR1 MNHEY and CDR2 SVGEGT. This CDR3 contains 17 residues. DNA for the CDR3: TGTGCCAGCAGTTACGGGGGGACGGGTCACTCTGGAAACACCATATATTTT. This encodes CASSYGGTGHSGNTIYF.

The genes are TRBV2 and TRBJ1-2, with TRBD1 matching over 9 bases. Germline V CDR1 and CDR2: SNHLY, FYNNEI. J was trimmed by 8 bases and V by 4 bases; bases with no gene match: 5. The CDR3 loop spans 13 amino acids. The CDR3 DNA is TGTGCCAGCAGTGGGGACAGGGTGGGGGGCTACACCTTC. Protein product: CASSGDRVGGYTF.

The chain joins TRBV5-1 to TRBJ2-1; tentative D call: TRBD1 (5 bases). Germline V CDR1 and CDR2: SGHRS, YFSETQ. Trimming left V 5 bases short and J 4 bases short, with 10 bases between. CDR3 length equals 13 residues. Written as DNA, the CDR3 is TGCGCCAGCAGTTATAGGGGTTACAATGAGCAGTTCTTC. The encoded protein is CASSYRGYNEQFF.

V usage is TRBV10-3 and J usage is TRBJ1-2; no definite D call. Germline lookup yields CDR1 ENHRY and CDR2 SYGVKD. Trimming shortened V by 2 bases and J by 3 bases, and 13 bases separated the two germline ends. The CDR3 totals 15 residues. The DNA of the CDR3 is TGTGCCATCAGTGAGATAACAGCCAAAGACTATGGCTACACCTTC. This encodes CAISEITAKDYGYTF.

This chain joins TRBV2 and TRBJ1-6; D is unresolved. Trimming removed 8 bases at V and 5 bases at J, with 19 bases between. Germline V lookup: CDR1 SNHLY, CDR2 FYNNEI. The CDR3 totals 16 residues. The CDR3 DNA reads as TGTGCCAGCGCACTTCGAACGGGGTCAGATAATTCACCCCTCCACTTT. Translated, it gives CASALRTGSDNSPLHF.

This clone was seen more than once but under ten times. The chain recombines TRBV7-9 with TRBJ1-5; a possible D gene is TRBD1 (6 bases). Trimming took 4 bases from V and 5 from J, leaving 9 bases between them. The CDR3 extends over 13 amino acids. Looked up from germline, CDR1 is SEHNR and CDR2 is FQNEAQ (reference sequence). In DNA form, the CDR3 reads TGTGCCAGCAGCTCAGGGGTGGATCAGCCCCAGCATTTT. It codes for CASSSGVDQPQHF.

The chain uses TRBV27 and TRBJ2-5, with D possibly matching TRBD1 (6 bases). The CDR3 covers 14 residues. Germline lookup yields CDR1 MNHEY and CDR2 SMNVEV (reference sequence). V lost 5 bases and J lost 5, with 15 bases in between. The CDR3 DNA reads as TGTGCCAGCAGTCAGCACAGGGCGATGGAGACCCAGTACTTC. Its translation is CASSQHRAMETQYF.

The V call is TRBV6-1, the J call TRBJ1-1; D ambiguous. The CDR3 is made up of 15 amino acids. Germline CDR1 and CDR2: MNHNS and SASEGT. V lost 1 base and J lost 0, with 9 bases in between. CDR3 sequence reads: CASSEDLGVNTEAFF. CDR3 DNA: TGTGCCAGCAGTGAAGATCTGGGAGTGAACACTGAAGCTTTCTTT.

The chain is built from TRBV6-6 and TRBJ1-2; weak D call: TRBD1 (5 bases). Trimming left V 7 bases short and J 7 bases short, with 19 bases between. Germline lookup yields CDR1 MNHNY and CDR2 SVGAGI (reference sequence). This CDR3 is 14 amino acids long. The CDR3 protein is CASTPRQTLGGYTF. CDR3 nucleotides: TGTGCCAGCACCCCTAGACAGACCCTCGGTGGCTACACCTTC.

For the CDR3, the DNA is TGTGCCATCAGTGAGCCTAAGAGGGTAGCGGAGAATGAGCAGTTCTTC. This translates into CAISEPKRVAENEQFF. The V call is TRBV10-3, the J call TRBJ2-1; D may be TRBD2 (6 bases). V was cut by 2 bases and J by 7 bases, with 18 bases left in between. In germline, CDR1 is ENHRY, CDR2 SYGVKD. The CDR3 sequence is 16 residues long.

CDR3 amino acids: CASKETNYEQYF. The CDR3 region has the DNA TGCGCCAGCAAGGAAACTAACTACGAGCAGTACTTC. The genes are TRBV10-1 and TRBJ2-7; no firm D call. The CDR3 contains 12 residues. CDR1 and CDR2 (germline): WNHNN, SYGVQD (reference sequence). The ends were cut back, 7 bases at V and 3 bases at J, with 10 bases in the middle.

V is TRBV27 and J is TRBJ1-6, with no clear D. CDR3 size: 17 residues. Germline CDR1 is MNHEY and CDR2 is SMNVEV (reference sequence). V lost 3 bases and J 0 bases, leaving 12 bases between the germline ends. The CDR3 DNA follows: TGTGCCAGCAGTTTGGCGATGCGGAGCTCCTATAATTCACCCCTCCACTTT. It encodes CASSLAMRSSYNSPLHF.

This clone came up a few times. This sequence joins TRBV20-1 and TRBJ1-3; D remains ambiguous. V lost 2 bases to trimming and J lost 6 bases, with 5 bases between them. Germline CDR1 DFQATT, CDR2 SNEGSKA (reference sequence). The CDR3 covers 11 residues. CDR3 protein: CSARNANTIYF. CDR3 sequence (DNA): TGCAGTGCTAGAAATGCAAACACCATATATTTT.

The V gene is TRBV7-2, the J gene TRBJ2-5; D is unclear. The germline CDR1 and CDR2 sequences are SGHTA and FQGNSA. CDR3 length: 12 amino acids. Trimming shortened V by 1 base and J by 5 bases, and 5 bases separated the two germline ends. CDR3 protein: CASSLVRETQYF. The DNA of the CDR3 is TGTGCCAGCAGCTTAGTTCGGGAGACCCAGTACTTC.

CDR3 DNA: TGTGCCAGCTCACCACCGATTAGAGCAGGACAGACTTTCCAAGAGACCCAGTACTTC. This codes for CASSPPIRAGQTFQETQYF. The J gene is TRBJ2-5, the V gene TRBV18, with D possibly matching TRBD1 (6 bases). The germline V gene has CDR1 KGHSH and CDR2 LQKENI. The CDR3 is 19 residues long. Trimming left V 0 bases short and J 1 base short, with 21 bases between.

The CDR3 DNA reads as TGTGCCAGCAGCCCTCCCGGGGAGGGATCGTCAGAAACTGAAGCTTTCTTT. It translates to CASSPPGEGSSETEAFF. The chain combines TRBV25-1 with TRBJ1-1; D gene ambiguous. Germline CDR1 and CDR2: MGHDK and SYGVNS. The CDR3 extends over 17 amino acids. Trimming took off 6 bases at V and 5 bases at J, with 25 bases between the two ends.

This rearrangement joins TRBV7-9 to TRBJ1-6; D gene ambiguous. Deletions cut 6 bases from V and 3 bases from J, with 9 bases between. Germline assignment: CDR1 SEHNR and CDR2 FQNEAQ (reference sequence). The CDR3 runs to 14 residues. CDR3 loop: CASSRVNYNSPLHF. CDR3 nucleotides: TGTGCCAGCAGTCGGGTCAACTATAATTCACCCCTCCACTTT.

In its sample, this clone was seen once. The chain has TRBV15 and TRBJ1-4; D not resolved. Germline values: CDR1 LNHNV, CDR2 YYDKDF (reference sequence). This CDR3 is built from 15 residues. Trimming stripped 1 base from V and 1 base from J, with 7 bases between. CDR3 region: CATSRVDKTNEKLFF. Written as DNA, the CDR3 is TGTGCCACCAGCAGAGTCGACAAAACTAATGAAAAACTGTTTTTT.

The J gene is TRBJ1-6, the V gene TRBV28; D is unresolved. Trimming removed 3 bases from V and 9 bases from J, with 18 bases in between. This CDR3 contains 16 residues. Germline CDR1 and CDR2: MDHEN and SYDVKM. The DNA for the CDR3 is TGTGCCAGCAGTTTCATTTTCGGGCAGGCCGGTTCACCCCTCCACTTT. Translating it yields CASSFIFGQAGSPLHF.

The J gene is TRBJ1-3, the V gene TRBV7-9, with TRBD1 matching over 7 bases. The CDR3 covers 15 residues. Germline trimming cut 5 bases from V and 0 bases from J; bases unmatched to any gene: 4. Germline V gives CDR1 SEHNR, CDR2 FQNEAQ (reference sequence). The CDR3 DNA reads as TGTGCCAGCAGCCCGGGGACAGCCTCTGGAAACACCATATATTTT. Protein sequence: CASSPGTASGNTIYF. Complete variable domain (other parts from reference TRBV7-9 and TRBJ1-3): DTGVSQNPRHKITKRGQNVTFRCDPISEHNRLYWYRQTLGQGPEFLTYFQNEAQLEKSRLLSDRFSAERPKGSFSTLEIQRTEQGDSAMYLCASSPGTASGNTIYFGEGSWLTVV.

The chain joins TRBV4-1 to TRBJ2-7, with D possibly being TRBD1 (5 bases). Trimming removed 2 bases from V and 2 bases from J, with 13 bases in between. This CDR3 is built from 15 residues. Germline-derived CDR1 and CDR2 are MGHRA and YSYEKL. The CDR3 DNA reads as TGCGCCAGCAGCCAAACCCCGACAGCCACCTACGAGCAGTACTTC. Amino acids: CASSQTPTATYEQYF.

The CDR3 here is CASSSGGSAYNEQFF. CDR3 coding DNA: TGCGCCAGCAGCTCGGGGGGATCCGCCTACAATGAGCAGTTCTTC. The rearrangement links TRBV5-1 to TRBJ2-1, with TRBD2 matching 7 bases. Germline-derived CDR1 and CDR2 are SGHRS and YFSETQ. The ends lost 3 bases at V and 2 bases at J; junction bases unmatched: 5. The CDR3 extends over 15 amino acids.

Written as DNA, the CDR3 is TGTGCCAGCAGCTTGTCCCTGACTAGCGCGCCAGATACGCAGTATTTT. This codes for CASSLSLTSAPDTQYF. The chain combines TRBV5-4 with TRBJ2-3, with TRBD2 matching 8 bases. The CDR3 sequence is 16 residues long. The J segment lost 4 bases and the V segment lost 1 base, leaving 8 bases of the junction unmatched. Germline CDR1 is SGHNT and CDR2 is YYREEE (reference sequence). Drawing the rest from reference TRBV5-4 and TRBJ2-3, the complete variable domain is ETGVTQSPTHLIKTRGQQVTLRCSSQSGHNTVSWYQQALGQGPQFIFQYYREEENGRGNFPPRFSGLQFPNYSSELNVNALELDDSALYLCASSLSLTSAPDTQYFGPGTRLTVL.

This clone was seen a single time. In nucleotides, the CDR3 is TGTGCCAGCAGCCAAGCTAGCGGGGGACACTACGAGCAGTACTTC. This codes for CASSQASGGHYEQYF. The chain couples TRBV3-1 (or the pseudogene TRBV3-2) to TRBJ2-7; 10 bases match TRBD2. The CDR3 sequence is 15 residues long. Germline assignment: CDR1 LGHDT and CDR2 YNNKEL (reference sequence). V lost 1 base and J lost 3; bases outside the gene matches: 3.

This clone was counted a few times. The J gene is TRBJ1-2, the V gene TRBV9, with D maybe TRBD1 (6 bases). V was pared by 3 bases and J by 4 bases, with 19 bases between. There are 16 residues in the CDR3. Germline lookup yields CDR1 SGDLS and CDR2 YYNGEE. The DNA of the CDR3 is TGTGCCAGCAGCGCGGCAGTGGCAGGGGAAAGCTATGGCTACACCTTC. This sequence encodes CASSAAVAGESYGYTF.